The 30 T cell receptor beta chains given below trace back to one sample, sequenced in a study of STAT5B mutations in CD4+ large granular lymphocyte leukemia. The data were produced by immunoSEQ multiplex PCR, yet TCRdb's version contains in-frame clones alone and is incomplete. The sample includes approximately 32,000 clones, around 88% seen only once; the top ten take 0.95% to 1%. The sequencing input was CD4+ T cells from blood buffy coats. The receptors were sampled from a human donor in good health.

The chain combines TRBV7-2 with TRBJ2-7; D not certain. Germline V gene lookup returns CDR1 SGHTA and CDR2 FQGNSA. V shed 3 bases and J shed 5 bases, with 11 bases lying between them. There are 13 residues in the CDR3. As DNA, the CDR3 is TGTGCCAGCAGCTTCGTGCCCCTAGACGAGCAGTACTTC. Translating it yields CASSFVPLDEQYF.

The CDR3 here is CASRGTASYEQYF. CDR3 nucleotides: TGTGCCAGCAGAGGGACAGCCTCCTACGAGCAGTACTTC. V usage is TRBV6-5 and J usage is TRBJ2-7, with TRBD1 matching 7 bases. The CDR3 totals 13 residues. Trimming took 6 bases from V and 0 from J; bases not matched to a gene: 2. Per the germline V gene, CDR1 is MNHEY and CDR2 is SVGAGI.

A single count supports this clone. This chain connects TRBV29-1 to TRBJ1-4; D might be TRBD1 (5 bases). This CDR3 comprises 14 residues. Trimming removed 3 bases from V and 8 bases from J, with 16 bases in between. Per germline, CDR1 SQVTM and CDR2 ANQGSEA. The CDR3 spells CSVEPGTSGEKLFF. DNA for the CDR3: TGCAGCGTTGAGCCAGGGACTTCGGGCGAAAAACTGTTTTTT.

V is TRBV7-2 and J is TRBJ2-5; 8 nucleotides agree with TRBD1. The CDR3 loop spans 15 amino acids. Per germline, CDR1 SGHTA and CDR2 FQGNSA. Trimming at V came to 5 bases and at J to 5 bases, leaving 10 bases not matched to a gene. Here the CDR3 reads CASSNQQGVYETQYF. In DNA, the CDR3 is TGTGCCAGCAGCAACCAACAGGGGGTCTACGAGACCCAGTACTTC.

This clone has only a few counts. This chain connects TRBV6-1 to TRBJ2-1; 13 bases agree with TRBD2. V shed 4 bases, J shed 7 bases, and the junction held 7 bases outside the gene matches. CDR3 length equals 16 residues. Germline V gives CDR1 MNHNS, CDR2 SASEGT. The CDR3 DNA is TGTGCCAGCAGTGGGAGGACTAGCGGGAGTAGGAATGAGCAGTTCTTC. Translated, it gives CASSGRTSGSRNEQFF.

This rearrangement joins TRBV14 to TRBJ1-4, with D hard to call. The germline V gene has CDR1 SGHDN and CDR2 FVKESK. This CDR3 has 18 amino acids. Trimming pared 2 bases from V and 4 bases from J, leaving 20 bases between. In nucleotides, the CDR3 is TGTGCCAGCAGCCAAAAGAAAAAAGGTACGGTGGTTAATGAAAAACTGTTTTTT. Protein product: CASSQKKKGTVVNEKLFF.

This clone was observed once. CDR3 loop: CASSDRGFTDTQYF. In DNA form, the CDR3 reads TGTGCCAGCAGCGACCGGGGATTCACAGATACGCAGTATTTT. The chain has TRBV6-4 and TRBJ2-3, with D tentatively TRBD2 (5 bases). The CDR3 runs to 14 residues. Germline V lookup: CDR1 MRHNA, CDR2 SNTAGT. V was pared by 6 bases and J by 2 bases, with 12 bases between.

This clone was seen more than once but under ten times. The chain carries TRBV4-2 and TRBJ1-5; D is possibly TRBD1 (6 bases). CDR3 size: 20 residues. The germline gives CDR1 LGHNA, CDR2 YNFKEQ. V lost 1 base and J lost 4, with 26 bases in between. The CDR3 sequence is CASSQAFGSVMGAWNQPQHF. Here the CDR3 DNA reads TGTGCCAGCAGCCAAGCCTTCGGGTCTGTAATGGGGGCTTGGAATCAGCCCCAGCATTTT.

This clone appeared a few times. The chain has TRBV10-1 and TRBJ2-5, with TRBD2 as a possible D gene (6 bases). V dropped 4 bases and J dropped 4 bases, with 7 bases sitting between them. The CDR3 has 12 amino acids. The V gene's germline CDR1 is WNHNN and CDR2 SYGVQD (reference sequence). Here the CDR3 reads CASSGGAETQYF. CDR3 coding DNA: TGCGCCAGCAGTGGCGGGGCAGAGACCCAGTACTTC.

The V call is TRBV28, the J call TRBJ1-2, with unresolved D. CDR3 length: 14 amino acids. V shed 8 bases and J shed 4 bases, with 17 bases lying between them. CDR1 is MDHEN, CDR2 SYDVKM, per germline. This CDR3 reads CASQSGSAGYGYTF. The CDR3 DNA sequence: TGTGCCAGCCAATCGGGCTCAGCAGGCTATGGCTACACCTTC.

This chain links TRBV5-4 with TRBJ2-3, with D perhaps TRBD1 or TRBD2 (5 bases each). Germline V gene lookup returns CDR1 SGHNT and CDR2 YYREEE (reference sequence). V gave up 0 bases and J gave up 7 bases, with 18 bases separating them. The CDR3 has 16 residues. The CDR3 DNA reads TGTGCCAGCAGCTTGGTTTCCGGGACCCACCTCAATACGCAGTATTTT. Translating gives CASSLVSGTHLNTQYF.

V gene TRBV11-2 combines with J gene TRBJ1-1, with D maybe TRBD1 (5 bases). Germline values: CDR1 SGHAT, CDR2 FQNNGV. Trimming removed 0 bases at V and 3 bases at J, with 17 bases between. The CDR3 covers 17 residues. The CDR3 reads CASSLDEGAQMDTEAFF. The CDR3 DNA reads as TGTGCCAGCAGCTTAGATGAAGGGGCCCAGATGGACACTGAAGCTTTCTTT.

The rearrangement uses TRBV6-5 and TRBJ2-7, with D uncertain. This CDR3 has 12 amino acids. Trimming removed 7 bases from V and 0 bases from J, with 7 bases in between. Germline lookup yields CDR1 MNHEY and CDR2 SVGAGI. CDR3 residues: CASNHNSYEQYF. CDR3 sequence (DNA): TGTGCCAGCAATCACAACTCCTACGAGCAGTACTTC.

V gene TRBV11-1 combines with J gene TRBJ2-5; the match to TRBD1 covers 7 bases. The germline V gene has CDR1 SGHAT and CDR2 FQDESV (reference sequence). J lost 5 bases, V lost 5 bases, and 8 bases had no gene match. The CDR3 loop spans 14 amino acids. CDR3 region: CASSTTTGLETQYF. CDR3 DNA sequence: TGTGCCAGCAGCACCACGACAGGGCTGGAGACCCAGTACTTC. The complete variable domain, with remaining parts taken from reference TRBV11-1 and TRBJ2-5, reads EAEVAQSPRYKITEKSQAVAFWCDPISGHATLYWYRQILGQGPELLVQFQDESVVDDSQLPKDRFSAERLKGVDSTLKIQPAELGDSAMYLCASSTTTGLETQYFGPGTRLLVL.

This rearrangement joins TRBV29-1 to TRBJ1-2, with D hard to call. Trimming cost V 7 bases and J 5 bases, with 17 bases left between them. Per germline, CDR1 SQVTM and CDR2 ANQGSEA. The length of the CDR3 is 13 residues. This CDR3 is CSALSWVEYGYTF. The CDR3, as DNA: TGCAGCGCCCTATCTTGGGTAGAATATGGCTACACCTTC.

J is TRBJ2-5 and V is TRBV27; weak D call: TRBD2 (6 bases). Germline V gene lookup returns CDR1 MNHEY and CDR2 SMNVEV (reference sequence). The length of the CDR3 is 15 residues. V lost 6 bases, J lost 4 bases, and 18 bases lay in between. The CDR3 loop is CASRKYPDGGETQYF. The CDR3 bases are TGTGCCAGCAGAAAATACCCCGACGGGGGAGAGACCCAGTACTTC.

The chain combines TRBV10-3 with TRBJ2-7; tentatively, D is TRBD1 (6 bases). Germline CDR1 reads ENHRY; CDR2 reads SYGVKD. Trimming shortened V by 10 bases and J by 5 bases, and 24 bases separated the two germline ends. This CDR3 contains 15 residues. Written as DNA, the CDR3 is TGTGCCACCAACCCTGACAGGTCTTTTTTCGACGAGCAGTACTTC. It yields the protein CATNPDRSFFDEQYF.

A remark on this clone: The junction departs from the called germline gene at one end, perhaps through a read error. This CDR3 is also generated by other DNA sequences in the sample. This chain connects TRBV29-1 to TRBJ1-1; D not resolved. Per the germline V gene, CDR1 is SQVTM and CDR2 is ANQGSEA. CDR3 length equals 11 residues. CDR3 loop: CSCWDNTEAFF. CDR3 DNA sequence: TGCAGCTGTTGGGATAACACTGAAGCCTTCTTT.

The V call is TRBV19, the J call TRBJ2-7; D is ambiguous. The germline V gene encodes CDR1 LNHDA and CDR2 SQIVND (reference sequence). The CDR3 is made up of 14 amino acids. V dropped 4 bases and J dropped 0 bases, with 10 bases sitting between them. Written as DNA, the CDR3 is TGTGCCAGTAGTAGAGTGAGGAGCTCCTACGAGCAGTACTTC. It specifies CASSRVRSSYEQYF.

CDR3 bases: TGTGCCACCGCATCCGGGGGGTTACAAGAGACCCAGTACTTC. Its protein is CATASGGLQETQYF. This rearrangement joins TRBV19 to TRBJ2-5; 7 nucleotides align to TRBD2. Germline loops: CDR1 LNHDA, CDR2 SQIVND (reference sequence). Unmatched junction bases numbered 10, after V lost 10 bases and J lost 2 bases. CDR3 size: 14 residues. The full variable domain, completed using reference TRBV19 and TRBJ2-5, is DGGITQSPKYLFRKEGQNVTLSCEQNLNHDAMYWYRQDPGQGLRLIYYSQIVNDFQKGDIAEGYSVSREKKESFPLTVTSAQKNPTAFYLCATASGGLQETQYFGPGTRLLVL.

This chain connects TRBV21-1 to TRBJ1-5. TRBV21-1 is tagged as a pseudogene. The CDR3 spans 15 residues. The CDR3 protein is CARLALPRTIQPQHF. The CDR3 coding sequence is TGTGCCCGCTTAGCGCTCCCGAGGACAATTCAGCCCCAGCATTTT.

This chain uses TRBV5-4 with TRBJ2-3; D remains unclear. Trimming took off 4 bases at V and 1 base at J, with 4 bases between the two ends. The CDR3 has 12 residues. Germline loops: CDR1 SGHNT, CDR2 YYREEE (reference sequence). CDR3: CASSIRTDTQYF. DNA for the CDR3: TGTGCCAGCAGCATCCGCACAGATACGCAGTATTTT.

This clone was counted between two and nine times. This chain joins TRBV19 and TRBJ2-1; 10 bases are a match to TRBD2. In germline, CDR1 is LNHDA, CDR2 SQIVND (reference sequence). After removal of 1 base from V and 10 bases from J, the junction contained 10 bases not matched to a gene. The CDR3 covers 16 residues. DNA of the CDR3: TGTGCCAGTAGTATAGGTAGGGGGACTAGCGCTGACGAGCAGTTCTTC. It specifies CASSIGRGTSADEQFF.

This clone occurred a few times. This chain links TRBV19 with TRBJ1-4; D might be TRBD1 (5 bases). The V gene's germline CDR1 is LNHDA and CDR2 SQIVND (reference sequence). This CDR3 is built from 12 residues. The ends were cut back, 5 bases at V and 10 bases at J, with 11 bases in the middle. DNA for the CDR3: TGTGCCAGTAGTGGGGGGGAGCGAAAACTGTTTTTT. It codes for CASSGGERKLFF. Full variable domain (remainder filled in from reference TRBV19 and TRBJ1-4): DGGITQSPKYLFRKEGQNVTLSCEQNLNHDAMYWYRQDPGQGLRLIYYSQIVNDFQKGDIAEGYSVSREKKESFPLTVTSAQKNPTAFYLCASSGGERKLFFGSGTQLSVL.

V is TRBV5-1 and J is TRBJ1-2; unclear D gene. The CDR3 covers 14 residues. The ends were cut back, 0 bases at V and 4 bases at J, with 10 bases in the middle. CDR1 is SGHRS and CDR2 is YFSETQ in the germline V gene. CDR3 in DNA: TGCGCCAGCAGCTTGGAGGGTCCCCTCTATGGCTACACCTTC. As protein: CASSLEGPLYGYTF.

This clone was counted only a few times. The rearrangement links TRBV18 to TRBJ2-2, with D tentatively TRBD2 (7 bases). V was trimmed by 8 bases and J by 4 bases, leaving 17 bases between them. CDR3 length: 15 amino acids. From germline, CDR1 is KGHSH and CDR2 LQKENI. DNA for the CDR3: TGTGCCAGCCGAGGGGGGGCGAGAGGCACCGGGGAGCTGTTTTTT. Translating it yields CASRGGARGTGELFF.

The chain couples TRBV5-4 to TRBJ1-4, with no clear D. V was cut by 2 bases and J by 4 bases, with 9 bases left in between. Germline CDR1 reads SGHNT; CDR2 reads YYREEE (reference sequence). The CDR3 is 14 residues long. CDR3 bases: TGTGCCAGCAGCTTCGCCGGTGGTAATGAAAAACTGTTTTTT. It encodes CASSFAGGNEKLFF.

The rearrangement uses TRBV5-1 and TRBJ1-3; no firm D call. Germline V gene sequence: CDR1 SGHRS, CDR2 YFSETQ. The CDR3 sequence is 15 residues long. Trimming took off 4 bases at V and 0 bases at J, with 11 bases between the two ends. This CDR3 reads CASSPEGNSGNTIYF. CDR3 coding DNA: TGCGCCAGCAGCCCCGAAGGCAACTCTGGAAACACCATATATTTT.

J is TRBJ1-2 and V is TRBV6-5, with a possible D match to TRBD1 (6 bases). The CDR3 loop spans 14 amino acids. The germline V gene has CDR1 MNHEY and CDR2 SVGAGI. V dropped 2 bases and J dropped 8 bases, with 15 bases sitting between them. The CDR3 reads CASSYEGESGGYTF. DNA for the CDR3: TGTGCCAGCAGTTACGAGGGGGAGTCGGGGGGCTACACCTTC.

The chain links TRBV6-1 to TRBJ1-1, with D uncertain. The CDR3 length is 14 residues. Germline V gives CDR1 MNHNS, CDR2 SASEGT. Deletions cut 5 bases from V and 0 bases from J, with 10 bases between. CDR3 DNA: TGTGCCAGCAGTCTGGCAGGCGTGAACACTGAAGCTTTCTTT. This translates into CASSLAGVNTEAFF.